The 27 T cell receptor beta chains in this list originate from one sample, sequenced in a study of cytomegalovirus exposure and HLA in healthy donors. It was with 60 Vbeta and 13 Jbeta primers that the PCR ran. The table came from immunoSEQ multiplex PCR; TCRdb's copy has only in-frame clones and leaves some out. The sample comprises about 300,000 clones, 80% to 90% of which are singletons, and roughly 4% rests with the top ten. The sequencing input was PBMCs. The receptors were gathered from a middle-aged man in good health and CMV-seropositive.

This rearrangement joins TRBV19 to TRBJ2-5; no reliable D call. Germline V gene sequence: CDR1 LNHDA, CDR2 SQIVND (reference sequence). V was shortened by 4 bases and J by 0 bases, with 3 bases between the two germline ends. The CDR3 spans 12 residues. The CDR3 region is CASSTDQETQYF. CDR3 nucleotide sequence: TGTGCCAGTAGTACAGACCAAGAGACCCAGTACTTC.

The chain joins TRBV6-5 to TRBJ1-3; a possible D gene is TRBD1 (5 bases). From germline, CDR1 is MNHEY and CDR2 SVGAGI. The CDR3 covers 15 residues. V gave up 5 bases and J gave up 2 bases, with 13 bases separating them. For the CDR3, the DNA is TGTGCCAGCAGTCGTGAGGGAGGGGCTGGAAACACCATATATTTT. This gives the protein CASSREGGAGNTIYF.

V gene TRBV18 combines with J gene TRBJ1-5; 8 bases match TRBD1. This CDR3 is built from 13 residues. The trim removed 0 bases at V and 11 bases at J, leaving 3 bases unmatched. Germline assignment: CDR1 KGHSH and CDR2 LQKENI. The CDR3 reads CASSPPGQAAQHF. The CDR3 DNA reads TGTGCCAGCTCACCACCGGGACAGGCAGCCCAGCATTTT.

As concerns this clone: Different DNA sequences within this sample yield the same CDR3. The rearrangement uses TRBV27 and TRBJ2-7; D unresolved. Germline CDR1 MNHEY, CDR2 SMNVEV (reference sequence). The CDR3 extends over 13 amino acids. V gave up 3 bases and J gave up 2 bases, with 8 bases separating them. CDR3 residues: CASSLTLAYEQYF. The CDR3 DNA is TGTGCCAGCAGTTTGACACTTGCCTACGAGCAGTACTTC.

In its sample, this clone was seen once. Within the sample, other DNA sequences also encode this same CDR3. V and J are TRBV25-1 and TRBJ2-1; 8 bases match TRBD2. The CDR3 totals 17 residues. The germline gives CDR1 MGHDK, CDR2 SYGVNS. The junction had 18 bases not matched to a gene; V was cut back by 5 bases and J by 9 bases. The CDR3 loop is CASSITSGDRIGTEQFF. The DNA of the CDR3 is TGTGCCAGCAGTATTACTAGCGGTGATCGGATTGGGACTGAGCAGTTCTTC.

The DNA for the CDR3 is TGTGCCAGCAGCCCTGGGACTAGCGGGACTCATGGGTGGGAGACCCAGTACTTC. Translated, it gives CASSPGTSGTHGWETQYF. This sequence joins TRBV7-9 and TRBJ2-5; TRBD2 aligns across 13 bases. CDR1 SEHNR and CDR2 FQNEAQ come from the germline V gene (reference sequence). This CDR3 contains 18 residues. The V and J ends lost 5 bases and 5 bases, in that order; junction bases with no gene match: 14.

J is TRBJ2-7 and V is TRBV5-4, with a possible D match to TRBD1 (6 bases). This CDR3 has 14 residues. V dropped 4 bases and J dropped 0 bases, with 11 bases sitting between them. Looked up from germline, CDR1 is SGHNT and CDR2 is YYREEE (reference sequence). CDR3: CASSPGTNSYEQYF. The DNA of the CDR3 is TGTGCCAGCAGCCCCGGGACAAACTCCTACGAGCAGTACTTC.

This chain connects TRBV29-1 to TRBJ2-7; tentative D call: TRBD2 (6 bases). The CDR3 consists of 15 residues. V lost 5 bases to trimming and J lost 0 bases, with 17 bases between them. The germline CDR1 and CDR2 sequences are SQVTM and ANQGSEA. CDR3 in DNA: TGCAGCGTTCAGGCGGGCGGGATGCTCTCCTACGAGCAGTACTTC. Its protein product is CSVQAGGMLSYEQYF.

The chain uses TRBV14 and TRBJ2-5; TRBD1 might be the D (5 bases). This CDR3 region has 13 residues. CDR1 is SGHDN, CDR2 FVKESK, per germline. The ends were cut back, 1 base at V and 9 bases at J, with 12 bases in the middle. As DNA, the CDR3 is TGTGCCAGCAGCCAAGGGGGCCTATGGGCCCAGTACTTC. This codes for CASSQGGLWAQYF.

This clone was observed a few times. V and J are TRBV6-5 and TRBJ2-1; D is possibly TRBD2 (5 bases). The length of the CDR3 is 12 residues. Trimming cost V 1 base and J 9 bases, with 7 bases left between them. Germline V CDR1 and CDR2: MNHEY, SVGAGI. The CDR3 DNA reads as TGTGCCAGCAGTTACTTCCGGGGTGAGCAGTTCTTC. Translated, it gives CASSYFRGEQFF.

This chain connects TRBV19 to TRBJ2-7; 9 bases line up with TRBD2. CDR1 and CDR2 (germline): LNHDA, SQIVND (reference sequence). This CDR3 contains 14 residues. With V trimmed by 4 bases and J by 5 bases, 6 bases remained unmatched. This CDR3 is CASSTAGGPHEQYF. CDR3 nucleotides: TGTGCCAGTAGTACGGCGGGAGGGCCTCACGAGCAGTACTTC.

The V and J genes are TRBV7-6 and TRBJ1-6; D uncertain. This CDR3 region has 12 residues. V lost 4 bases to trimming and J lost 4 bases, with 2 bases between them. Per germline, CDR1 SGHVS and CDR2 FNYEAQ. This chain's CDR3 is CASSSYNSPLHF. In nucleotides, the CDR3 is TGTGCCAGCAGCTCGTATAATTCACCCCTCCACTTT. Looking up the rest from reference TRBV7-6 and TRBJ1-6 gives the full variable domain: GAGVSQSPRYKVTKRGQDVALRCDPISGHVSLYWYRQALGQGPEFLTYFNYEAQQDKSGLPNDRFSAERPEGSISTLTIQRTEQRDSAMYRCASSSYNSPLHFGNGTRLTVT.

This chain uses TRBV28 with TRBJ2-5, with 12 positions matching TRBD1. The V gene's germline CDR1 is MDHEN and CDR2 SYDVKM. The CDR3 consists of 15 residues. V shed 4 bases, J shed 5 bases, and the junction held 5 bases outside the gene matches. CDR3 residues: CASSSTGQGAETQYF. CDR3 nucleotides: TGTGCCAGCAGTTCTACGGGACAGGGGGCGGAGACCCAGTACTTC.

The genes are TRBV27 and TRBJ2-3; TRBD1 might be the D (6 bases). V was pared by 4 bases and J by 0 bases, with 14 bases between. The CDR3 length is 16 residues. The germline CDR1 and CDR2 sequences are MNHEY and SMNVEV (reference sequence). The CDR3 sequence: CASSSWTDTSTDTQYF. As DNA, the CDR3 is TGTGCCAGCAGTTCTTGGACAGATACTAGCACAGATACGCAGTATTTT.

V gene TRBV28 combines with J gene TRBJ2-3, with 14 bases fitting TRBD2. In germline, CDR1 is MDHEN, CDR2 SYDVKM. The ends lost 6 bases at V and 1 base at J; junction bases unmatched: 12. This CDR3 spans 19 amino acids. This chain's CDR3 is CASSLPGTSGRGRTDTQYF. The CDR3, as DNA: TGTGCCAGCAGCCTCCCCGGGACTAGCGGGAGAGGGCGCACAGATACGCAGTATTTT.

The V gene is TRBV5-4, the J gene TRBJ2-3, with D unresolved. Germline assignment: CDR1 SGHNT and CDR2 YYREEE (reference sequence). The germline V and J ends were trimmed by 6 bases and 0 bases, with 14 bases remaining between them. The CDR3 extends over 15 amino acids. CDR3 sequence: CASTPVPYSTDTQYF. CDR3 DNA: TGTGCCAGCACCCCGGTGCCCTATAGCACAGATACGCAGTATTTT.

The DNA of the CDR3 is TGTGCCAGCAGCTTAGTAGGAGCGGGAGTTCGAGAGCAGTACTTC. This encodes CASSLVGAGVREQYF. The rearrangement joins TRBV7-8 to TRBJ2-7; the match to TRBD2 covers 8 bases. Germline assignment: CDR1 SGHVS and CDR2 FQNEAQ. Losses at the gene ends were 1 base for V and 7 bases for J; bases not matched to a gene: 9. This CDR3 spans 15 amino acids.

The chain uses TRBV2 and TRBJ2-7, with TRBD2 matching 7 bases. Looked up from germline, CDR1 is SNHLY and CDR2 is FYNNEI. The CDR3 extends over 14 amino acids. V lost 4 bases and J lost 7; bases outside the gene matches: 10. CDR3 coding DNA: TGTGCCAGCAGTGCGGGGAGGGGTCGCTGGGAGCAGTACTTC. Translated, it gives CASSAGRGRWEQYF.

The V and J genes are TRBV5-6 and TRBJ2-7; possible D gene TRBD2, 5 bases. Germline values: CDR1 SGHDT, CDR2 YYEEEE. Trimming took 0 bases from V and 2 from J, leaving 9 bases between them. The CDR3 covers 14 residues. The CDR3 spells CASSLVGDPYEQYF. The CDR3 bases are TGTGCCAGCAGCTTGGTGGGAGACCCCTACGAGCAGTACTTC.

The rearrangement links TRBV27 to TRBJ1-5; no definite D call. Germline CDR1 is MNHEY and CDR2 is SMNVEV (reference sequence). V was cut by 7 bases and J by 3 bases, with 13 bases left in between. The CDR3 is 14 residues long. The CDR3 spells CASKYRGNNQPQHF. The CDR3 DNA reads TGTGCCAGCAAATATCGGGGAAACAATCAGCCCCAGCATTTT.

The chain has TRBV6-4 and TRBJ2-1; D is possibly TRBD2 (6 bases). The CDR3 runs 13 residues. Germline CDR1 MRHNA, CDR2 SNTAGT. Trimming removed 4 bases at V and 4 bases at J, with 8 bases between. In nucleotides, the CDR3 is TGTGCCAGCAGTGCGGGACTGTACAATGAGCAGTTCTTC. It translates to CASSAGLYNEQFF.

This clone occurred a few times. V gene TRBV6-5 combines with J gene TRBJ2-7; D is perhaps TRBD2 (5 bases). The CDR3 sequence is 16 residues long. Looked up from germline, CDR1 is MNHEY and CDR2 is SVGAGI. Trimming removed 0 bases at V and 1 base at J, with 13 bases between. For the CDR3, the DNA is TGTGCCAGCAGTTACTCAGTTCGGGGTAGTTCCTACGAGCAGTACTTC. Its translation is CASSYSVRGSSYEQYF.

The chain has TRBV11-3 and TRBJ1-1, with D possibly being TRBD1 (5 bases). This CDR3 contains 14 residues. Germline CDR1 SGHNT, CDR2 YENEEA. V was shortened by 1 base and J by 5 bases, with 11 bases between the two germline ends. CDR3 coding DNA: TGTGCCAGCAGCTTAGGGGGCGCGGGGACTGAAGCTTTCTTT. This sequence encodes CASSLGGAGTEAFF. Full variable domain (outside the CDR3, taken from reference TRBV11-3 and TRBJ1-1): EAGVVQSPRYKIIEKKQPVAFWCNPISGHNTLYWYLQNLGQGPELLIRYENEEAVDDSQLPKDRFSAERLKGVDSTLKIQPAELGDSAVYLCASSLGGAGTEAFFGQGTRLTVV.

The chain recombines TRBV6-1 with TRBJ2-3; D ambiguous. V was trimmed by 1 base and J by 2 bases, leaving 10 bases between them. This CDR3 spans 15 amino acids. CDR1 is MNHNS, CDR2 SASEGT, per germline. Written as DNA, the CDR3 is TGTGCCAGCAGTGAAGTGGCCCTCACCACAGATACGCAGTATTTT. It specifies CASSEVALTTDTQYF.

The rearrangement joins TRBV2 to TRBJ2-7; tentative D call: TRBD1 (5 bases). CDR1 is SNHLY, CDR2 FYNNEI, per germline. Trimming stripped 6 bases from V and 5 bases from J, with 20 bases between. This CDR3 spans 15 amino acids. CDR3 protein: CASRQEFGLQNEQYF. The CDR3 DNA reads TGTGCCAGCAGACAGGAGTTTGGGTTGCAGAACGAGCAGTACTTC.

The chain couples TRBV30 to TRBJ1-2, with D possibly being TRBD1 (5 bases). The CDR3 is made up of 11 amino acids. Germline V gene sequence: CDR1 GTSNPN, CDR2 SVGIG (reference sequence). V dropped 3 bases and J dropped 3 bases, with 5 bases sitting between them. The CDR3 DNA sequence: TGTGCCTGGAGAGGGGACTATGGCTACACCTTC. Protein product: CAWRGDYGYTF.

This chain uses TRBV11-3 with TRBJ2-1; D is perhaps TRBD1 (6 bases). The CDR3 extends over 16 amino acids. Trimming stripped 3 bases from V and 7 bases from J, with 19 bases between. Germline CDR1 and CDR2: SGHNT and YENEEA. The CDR3, as DNA: TGTGCCAGCAGCTTGAGAACGGCGGCAGGGGTGAATGAGCAGTTCTTC. Translated: CASSLRTAAGVNEQFF.